Following are 6 T cell receptor beta chains from one sample sequenced in a study of T cells in Graves' hyperthyroidism and ophthalmopathy. Amplified TCR beta CDR3 regions derived from RNA transcripts. HTBI primers were the set used in a first-round RT-PCR of the TCR CDR3. TCRdb processed the multiplex PCR reads anew with MiXCR; each CDR3 protein has one entry. The table shows some 300,000 distinct CDR3 sequences, with roughly 15% occurring only once. The sample was blood. The receptor set was obtained from a man younger than 45 with Graves' hyperthyroidism.

The chain employs TRBV13 and TRBJ1-5; D unresolved. Trimming cost V 0 bases and J 1 base, with 13 bases left between them. This CDR3 comprises 17 residues. The germline CDR1 and CDR2 sequences are PRHDT and FYEKMQ (reference sequence). The CDR3 spells CASSLGPPRGSNQPQHF. CDR3 sequence (DNA): TGTGCCAGCAGCTTAGGGCCCCCCCGGGGAAGCAATCAGCCCCAGCATTTT.

This clonotype was seen only a few times. This chain uses TRBV20-1 with TRBJ2-5, with 7 bases aligning to TRBD1. J lost 5 bases, V lost 1 base, and 7 bases had no gene match. Germline V CDR1 and CDR2: DFQATT, SNEGSKA (reference sequence). The CDR3 contains 14 residues. The CDR3 region is CSARGQGRRETQYF. The CDR3 DNA is TGCAGTGCTAGAGGACAGGGTCGTCGGGAGACCCAGTACTTC.

This clonotype showed up many times. The V call is TRBV6-2 or TRBV6-3, the J call TRBJ2-7; D may be TRBD2 (6 bases). CDR3 length: 15 amino acids. The V end lost 0 bases, the J end lost 2 bases, and 11 bases lay between the germline ends. Looked up from germline, CDR1 is MNHEY and CDR2 is SVGEGT. CDR3 nucleotides: TGTGCCAGCAGTTACTCTCTGGGGGAGGCCTACGAGCAGTACTTC. It yields the protein CASSYSLGEAYEQYF.

This clonotype turned up a few times. This chain connects TRBV9 to TRBJ1-2; a weak D match, TRBD1 (5 bases). The CDR3 loop spans 13 amino acids. Trimming shortened V by 1 base and J by 3 bases, and 7 bases separated the two germline ends. CDR1 and CDR2 from the germline V gene are SGDLS and YYNGEE. The CDR3 sequence is CASSVSGDYGYTF. The CDR3 DNA is TGTGCCAGCAGCGTATCGGGGGACTATGGCTACACCTTC.

CDR3 coding DNA: TGTGCCAGCAGCCCCCGCTATAATTCACCCCTCCACTTT. As protein: CASSPRYNSPLHF. The rearrangement links TRBV27 to TRBJ1-6; D remains ambiguous. The germline V gene encodes CDR1 MNHEY and CDR2 SMNVEV (reference sequence). V lost 6 bases to trimming and J lost 3 bases, with 6 bases between them. The CDR3 sequence is 13 residues long.

This clonotype occurred many times. J is TRBJ1-4 and V is TRBV11-2; D is possibly TRBD1 (5 bases). V dropped 0 bases and J dropped 8 bases, with 13 bases sitting between them. Germline V gene sequence: CDR1 SGHAT, CDR2 FQNNGV. The CDR3 contains 15 residues. CDR3 nucleotide sequence: TGTGCCAGCAGCTTAGAAGGGGTTGTTTGGGAAAAACTGTTTTTT. This codes for CASSLEGVVWEKLFF.